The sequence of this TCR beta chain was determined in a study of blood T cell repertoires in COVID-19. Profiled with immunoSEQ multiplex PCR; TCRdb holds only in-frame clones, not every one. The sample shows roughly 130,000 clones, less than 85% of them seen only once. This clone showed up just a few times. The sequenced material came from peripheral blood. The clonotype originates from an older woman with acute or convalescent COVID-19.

The CDR3 region has the DNA TGCGCCAGCAGCTTGGCCCCCGAAATAGCGGGGGGGAGGGAACAAGAGACCCAGTACTTC. Translating it yields CASSLAPEIAGGREQETQYF. This chain connects TRBV5-1 to TRBJ2-5, with TRBD2 matching over 11 bases. The CDR3 extends over 20 amino acids. The V gene's germline CDR1 is SGHRS and CDR2 YFSETQ. The ends lost 0 bases at V and 2 bases at J; junction bases unmatched: 15.